The 21 T cell receptor beta chains below all came from one sample that was sequenced in a study of blood T cell repertoires in COVID-19. Profiling relied on immunoSEQ multiplex PCR, and the TCRdb table lists in-frame clones only, not all of them. The data contain roughly 200,000 clones, 70% to 90% of them singletons. Source material: peripheral blood. The receptor source for this set is a man in his 60s with acute or convalescent COVID-19.

This clone was seen a single time. Here the CDR3 DNA reads TGTGCCAGTAGTTCAGCAGGGGCCACCTCCTACGAGCAGTACTTC. It is translated as CASSSAGATSYEQYF. The gene calls are TRBV19 and TRBJ2-7, with D perhaps matching TRBD1 (6 bases). CDR1 is LNHDA and CDR2 is SQIVND in the germline V gene (reference sequence). Trimming removed 5 bases from V and 0 bases from J, with 14 bases in between. This CDR3 is 15 amino acids long.

This chain's CDR3 is CSVATSGSAYEQYF. For the CDR3, the DNA is TGCAGCGTGGCGACTAGCGGGAGCGCCTACGAGCAGTACTTC. The rearrangement links TRBV29-1 to TRBJ2-7; 12 nucleotides match TRBD2. Germline CDR1 is SQVTM and CDR2 is ANQGSEA. V gave up 6 bases and J gave up 2 bases; unmatched junction bases: 5. This CDR3 spans 14 amino acids.

V is TRBV27 and J is TRBJ1-1; TRBD1 matches at 8 bases. The CDR3 covers 14 residues. Germline V lookup: CDR1 MNHEY, CDR2 SMNVEV (reference sequence). V shed 4 bases and J 7 bases; nucleotides not matched to a gene: 8. This chain's CDR3 is CASSSAGTGGEAFF. The DNA for the CDR3 is TGTGCCAGCAGTTCCGCCGGGACAGGCGGTGAAGCTTTCTTT.

The V gene is TRBV6-5, the J gene TRBJ2-7; tentatively, D is TRBD2 (5 bases). CDR1 is MNHEY and CDR2 is SVGAGI in the germline V gene. The CDR3 extends over 14 amino acids. V was pared by 6 bases and J by 2 bases, with 14 bases between. CDR3: CASRPSGPTYEQYF. The CDR3 region has the DNA TGTGCCAGCAGACCAAGCGGTCCTACCTACGAGCAGTACTTC.

J is TRBJ2-1 and V is TRBV6-5, with 7 bases lining up with TRBD2. Germline V gives CDR1 MNHEY, CDR2 SVGAGI. V was pared by 4 bases and J by 8 bases, with 11 bases of the junction left unmatched. The CDR3 is 15 amino acids. CDR3 sequence: CASSSPGGSWHEQFF. CDR3 nucleotides: TGTGCCAGCAGTTCTCCCGGCGGGAGTTGGCATGAGCAGTTCTTC.

The rearrangement joins TRBV28 to TRBJ1-6; 7 bases align to TRBD1. The CDR3 is made up of 15 amino acids. CDR1 and CDR2 (germline): MDHEN, SYDVKM. Germline trimming cut 0 bases from V and 7 bases from J; bases unmatched to any gene: 3. The CDR3 loop is CASSLWAGQNSPLHF. In nucleotides, the CDR3 is TGTGCCAGCAGTTTATGGGCGGGACAGAATTCACCCCTCCACTTT.

The chain is built from TRBV9 and TRBJ2-7, with a tentative D call TRBD2 (6 bases). Germline V lookup: CDR1 SGDLS, CDR2 YYNGEE. Trimming cost V 0 bases and J 4 bases, with 14 bases left between them. The CDR3 is 15 amino acids. The CDR3 protein is CASSVAGTGFYEQYF. The CDR3 region has the DNA TGTGCCAGCAGCGTAGCCGGGACTGGGTTTTACGAGCAGTACTTC.

This clone was seen just once. The genes are TRBV6-5 and TRBJ1-1; maybe TRBD1 (5 bases). CDR1 is MNHEY, CDR2 SVGAGI, per germline. V gave up 6 bases and J gave up 6 bases, with 14 bases separating them. This CDR3 is 13 amino acids long. This CDR3 reads CASRYFRDSEAFF. The CDR3 DNA follows: TGTGCCAGCAGGTATTTTCGGGACTCTGAAGCTTTCTTT.

This clone came up once. The gene calls are TRBV4-1 and TRBJ2-6; 10 bases fit TRBD1. J was trimmed by 2 bases and V by 0 bases; bases with no gene match: 10. Germline V CDR1 and CDR2: MGHRA, YSYEKL. The CDR3 totals 20 residues. The CDR3: CASSQDIDRGRYAGANVLTF. CDR3 DNA sequence: TGCGCCAGCAGCCAAGATATAGACAGGGGGCGATATGCTGGGGCCAACGTCCTGACTTTC.

This clone was recorded once. V is TRBV29-1 and J is TRBJ2-3; D not resolved. V lost 5 bases, J lost 4 bases, and 7 bases lay in between. Germline CDR1 SQVTM, CDR2 ANQGSEA. There are 11 residues in the CDR3. The CDR3 DNA follows: TGCAGCGTTTCTCGGGCAGATACGCAGTATTTT. Protein product: CSVSRADTQYF.

The V call is TRBV4-3, the J call TRBJ2-5; D perhaps matches TRBD2 (7 bases). Trimming took 0 bases from V and 9 from J, leaving 14 bases between them. CDR3 length equals 14 residues. The germline gives CDR1 LGHNA, CDR2 YSLEER. In nucleotides, the CDR3 is TGCGCCAGCAGCCAAGATGGGGGCCGGGGGGCCCAGTACTTC. Translation: CASSQDGGRGAQYF.

J is TRBJ1-3 and V is TRBV7-8; 9 nucleotides line up with TRBD1. The CDR3 loop spans 17 amino acids. V dropped 5 bases and J dropped 3; count of bases not matched to a gene: 11. Germline CDR1 and CDR2: SGHVS and FQNEAQ. The CDR3 loop is CASSPTGTGLIGNTIYF. CDR3 nucleotides: TGTGCCAGCAGCCCGACCGGGACAGGGCTTATTGGAAACACCATATATTTT.

This chain joins TRBV11-2 and TRBJ2-7; 10 positions agree with TRBD1. With 1 base clipped from V and 0 bases from J, the junction kept 9 bases outside the gene matches. Per germline, CDR1 SGHAT and CDR2 FQNNGV. CDR3 size: 18 residues. CDR3 in amino acids: CASSLGLPGTGASYEQYF. As DNA, the CDR3 is TGTGCCAGCAGCTTAGGTCTCCCCGGGACAGGGGCCTCCTACGAGCAGTACTTC.

The gene calls are TRBV4-2 and TRBJ2-5; TRBD2 matches at 9 bases. V dropped 4 bases and J dropped 2; count of bases not matched to a gene: 8. Germline V CDR1 and CDR2: LGHNA, YNFKEQ. The CDR3 sequence is 16 residues long. CDR3 amino acids: CASSPFSGRAQETQYF. CDR3 nucleotides: TGTGCCAGCAGCCCTTTTAGCGGGAGAGCTCAAGAGACCCAGTACTTC.

This chain uses TRBV7-9 with TRBJ1-5, with D tentatively TRBD1 (5 bases). CDR3 length: 14 amino acids. CDR1 and CDR2 (germline): SEHNR, FQNEAQ (reference sequence). Between the trimmed V and J ends, which lost 3 bases and 3 bases, there was a span of 9 bases. The CDR3 nucleotides read TGTGCCAGCAGCTTTTCAGGGTACAATCAGCCCCAGCATTTT. As protein: CASSFSGYNQPQHF.

The V call is TRBV14, the J call TRBJ1-1; D remains unclear. CDR1 and CDR2 (germline): SGHDN, FVKESK. This CDR3 region has 15 residues. V lost 4 bases and J lost 0, with 12 bases in between. In nucleotides, the CDR3 is TGTGCCAGCAGCCTACTGACGGGGATGAACACTGAAGCTTTCTTT. The encoded protein is CASSLLTGMNTEAFF. The complete variable domain, with remaining parts taken from reference TRBV14 and TRBJ1-1, reads EAGVTQFPSHSVIEKGQTVTLRCDPISGHDNLYWYRRVMGKEIKFLLHFVKESKQDESGMPNNRFLAERTGGTYSTLKVQPAELEDSGVYFCASSLLTGMNTEAFFGQGTRLTVV.

This sequence joins TRBV27 and TRBJ2-1; TRBD2 matches 10 bases. The junction had 12 bases not matched to a gene; V was cut back by 7 bases and J by 9 bases. The CDR3 is 15 residues long. The germline V gene encodes CDR1 MNHEY and CDR2 SMNVEV (reference sequence). The CDR3, as DNA: TGTGCCAGCAACGTTAGCGGGAGGTCTCAAATTGAGCAGTTCTTC. Translated: CASNVSGRSQIEQFF.

This chain uses TRBV6-1 with TRBJ2-7, with D unclear. The V gene lost 0 bases and the J gene lost 0 bases, with 9 bases spanning the gap. Germline V gene lookup returns CDR1 MNHNS and CDR2 SASEGT. This CDR3 is built from 15 residues. CDR3 coding DNA: TGTGCCAGCAGTGAAGCTTCGGGTAGCTCCTACGAGCAGTACTTC. This codes for CASSEASGSSYEQYF.

The chain is built from TRBV3-1 (or the pseudogene TRBV3-2) and TRBJ2-1; 9 bases fit TRBD2. The length of the CDR3 is 17 residues. V shed 0 bases, J shed 9 bases, and the junction held 12 bases outside the gene matches. The V gene's germline CDR1 is LGHDT and CDR2 YNNKEL (reference sequence). The CDR3 protein is CASSQDQVSGSFGEQFF. In nucleotides, the CDR3 is TGTGCCAGCAGCCAAGATCAGGTTAGCGGGAGTTTCGGTGAGCAGTTCTTC.

The chain is built from TRBV27 and TRBJ2-2; TRBD1 aligns across 7 bases. CDR3 length: 19 amino acids. Germline loops: CDR1 MNHEY, CDR2 SMNVEV (reference sequence). V shed 4 bases, J shed 0 bases, and the junction held 14 bases outside the gene matches. Written as DNA, the CDR3 is TGTGCCAGCAGTTCTTCCGGGACAGTAGGAATTACGAACACCGGGGAGCTGTTTTTT. It is translated as CASSSSGTVGITNTGELFF.

V is TRBV7-8 and J is TRBJ2-7; D call uncertain. CDR3 size: 12 residues. Between the trimmed V and J ends, which lost 4 bases and 3 bases, there was a span of 7 bases. The germline CDR1 and CDR2 sequences are SGHVS and FQNEAQ. The CDR3 DNA is TGTGCCAGCAGCTCTTCGGGCTACGAGCAGTACTTC. It codes for CASSSSGYEQYF.